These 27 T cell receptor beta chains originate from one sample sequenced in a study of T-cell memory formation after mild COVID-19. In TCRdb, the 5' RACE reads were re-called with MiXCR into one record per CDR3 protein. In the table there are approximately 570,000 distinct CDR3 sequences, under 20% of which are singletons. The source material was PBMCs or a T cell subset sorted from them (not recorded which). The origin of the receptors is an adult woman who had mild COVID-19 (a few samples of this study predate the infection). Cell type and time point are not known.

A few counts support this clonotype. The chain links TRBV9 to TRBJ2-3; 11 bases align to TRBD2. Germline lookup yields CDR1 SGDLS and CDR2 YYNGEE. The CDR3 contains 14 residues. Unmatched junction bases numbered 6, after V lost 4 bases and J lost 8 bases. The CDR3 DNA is TGTGCCAGCAGCACCCGACTAGCGGGGACTACGCAGTATTTT. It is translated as CASSTRLAGTTQYF.

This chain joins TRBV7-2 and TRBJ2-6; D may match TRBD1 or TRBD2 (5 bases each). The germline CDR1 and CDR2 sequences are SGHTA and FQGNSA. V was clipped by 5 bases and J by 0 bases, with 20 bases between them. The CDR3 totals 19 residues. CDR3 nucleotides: TGTGCCAGCAGCGACATCCGGGACGGACCTTTCTCTGGGGCCAACGTCCTGACTTTC. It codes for CASSDIRDGPFSGANVLTF.

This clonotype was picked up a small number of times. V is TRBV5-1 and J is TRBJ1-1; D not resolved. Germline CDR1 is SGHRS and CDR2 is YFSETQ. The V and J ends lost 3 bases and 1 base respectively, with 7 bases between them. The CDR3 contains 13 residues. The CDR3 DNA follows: TGCGCCAGCAGCTATGGGGAGAACACTGAAGCTTTCTTT. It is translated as CASSYGENTEAFF. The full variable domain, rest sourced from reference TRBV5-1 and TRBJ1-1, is KAGVTQTPRYLIKTRGQQVTLSCSPISGHRSVSWYQQTPGQGLQFLFEYFSETQRNKGNFPGRFSGRQFSNSRSEMNVSTLELGDSALYLCASSYGENTEAFFGQGTRLTVV.

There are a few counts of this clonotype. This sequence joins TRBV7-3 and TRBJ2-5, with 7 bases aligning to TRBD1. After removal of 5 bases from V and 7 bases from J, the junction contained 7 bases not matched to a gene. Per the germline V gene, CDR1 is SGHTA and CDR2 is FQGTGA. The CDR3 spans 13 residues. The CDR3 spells CASSRDSEGTQYF. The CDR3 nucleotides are TGTGCCAGCAGCCGGGACAGCGAAGGGACCCAGTACTTC.

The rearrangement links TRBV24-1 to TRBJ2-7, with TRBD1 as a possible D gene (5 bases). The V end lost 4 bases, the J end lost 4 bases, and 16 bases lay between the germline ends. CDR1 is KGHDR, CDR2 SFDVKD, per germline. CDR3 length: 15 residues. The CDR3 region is CATSDPKGSTYEQYF. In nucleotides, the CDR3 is TGTGCCACCAGTGACCCGAAGGGGTCCACTTACGAGCAGTACTTC.

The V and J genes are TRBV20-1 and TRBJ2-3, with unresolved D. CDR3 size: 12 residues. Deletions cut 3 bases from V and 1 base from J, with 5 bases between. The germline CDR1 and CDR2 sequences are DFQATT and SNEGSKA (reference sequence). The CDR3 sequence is CSASTGTDTQYF. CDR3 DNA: TGCAGTGCTAGTACGGGCACAGATACGCAGTATTTT.

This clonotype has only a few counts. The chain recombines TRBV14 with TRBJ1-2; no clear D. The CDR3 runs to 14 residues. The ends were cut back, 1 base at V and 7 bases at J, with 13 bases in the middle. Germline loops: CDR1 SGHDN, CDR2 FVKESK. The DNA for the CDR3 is TGTGCCAGCAGCCAAGGGGCCCGGAGAAGTGGCTACACCTTC. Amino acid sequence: CASSQGARRSGYTF.

The CDR3 DNA is TGCAGTGCTGAAATAGCGGGAGGTTCCTACAATGAGCAGTTCTTC. Its translation is CSAEIAGGSYNEQFF. The V and J genes are TRBV20-1 and TRBJ2-1, with 10 bases aligning to TRBD2. The CDR3 runs to 15 residues. V shed 5 bases, J shed 1 base, and the junction held 5 bases outside the gene matches. Germline lookup yields CDR1 DFQATT and CDR2 SNEGSKA (reference sequence).

The CDR3 protein is CASSQAPGGNRMNTEAFF. The DNA for the CDR3 is TGTGCCAGCAGCCAAGCACCGGGGGGAAACCGCATGAACACTGAAGCTTTCTTT. The rearrangement joins TRBV4-2 to TRBJ1-1; weak D call: TRBD1 (5 bases). This CDR3 is built from 18 residues. The germline V and J ends were trimmed by 1 base and 0 bases, with 18 bases remaining between them. In germline, CDR1 is LGHNA, CDR2 YNFKEQ.

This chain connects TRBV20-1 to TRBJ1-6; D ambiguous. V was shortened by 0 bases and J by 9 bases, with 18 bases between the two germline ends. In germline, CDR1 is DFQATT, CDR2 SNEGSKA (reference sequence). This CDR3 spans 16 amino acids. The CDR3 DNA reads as TGCAGTGCTAGAGATTATATGGGAAACGAGGCTTCACCCCTCCACTTT. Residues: CSARDYMGNEASPLHF.

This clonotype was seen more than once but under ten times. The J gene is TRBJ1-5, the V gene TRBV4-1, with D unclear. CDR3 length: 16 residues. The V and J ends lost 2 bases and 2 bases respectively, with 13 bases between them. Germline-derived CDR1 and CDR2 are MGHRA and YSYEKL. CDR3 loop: CASSQPSGVGNQPQHF. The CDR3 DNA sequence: TGCGCCAGCAGCCAACCTAGCGGGGTAGGCAATCAGCCCCAGCATTTT.

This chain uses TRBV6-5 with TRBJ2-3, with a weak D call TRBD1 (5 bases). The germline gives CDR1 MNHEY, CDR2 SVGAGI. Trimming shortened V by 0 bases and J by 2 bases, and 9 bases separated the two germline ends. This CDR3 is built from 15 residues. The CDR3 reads CASSYSGRVTDTQYF. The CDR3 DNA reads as TGTGCCAGCAGTTACTCGGGCAGGGTCACAGATACGCAGTATTTT.

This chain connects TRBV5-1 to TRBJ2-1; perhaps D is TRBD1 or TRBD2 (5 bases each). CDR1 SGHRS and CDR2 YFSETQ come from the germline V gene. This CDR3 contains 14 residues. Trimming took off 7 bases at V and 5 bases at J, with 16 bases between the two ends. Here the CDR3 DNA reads TGCGCCAGCTCATCCGGGACGGATGACAATGAGCAGTTCTTC. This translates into CASSSGTDDNEQFF.

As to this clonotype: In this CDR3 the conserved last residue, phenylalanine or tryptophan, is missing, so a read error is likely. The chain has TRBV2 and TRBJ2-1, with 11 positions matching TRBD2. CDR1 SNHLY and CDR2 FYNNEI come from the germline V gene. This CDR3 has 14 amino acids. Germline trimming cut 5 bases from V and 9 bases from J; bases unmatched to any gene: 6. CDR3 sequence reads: CASSQSSGGAEQFL. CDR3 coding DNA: TGTGCCAGCAGTCAGAGTAGCGGGGGGGCTGAGCAGTTCTTA.

CDR3 amino acids: CASSPPYVGYTF. In nucleotides, the CDR3 is TGTGCCAGCAGCCCCCCATATGTGGGCTACACCTTC. This chain uses TRBV7-9 with TRBJ1-2; D gene uncertain. Per the germline V gene, CDR1 is SEHNR and CDR2 is FQNEAQ (reference sequence). This CDR3 has 12 residues. Trimming removed 5 bases from V and 8 bases from J, with 12 bases in between.

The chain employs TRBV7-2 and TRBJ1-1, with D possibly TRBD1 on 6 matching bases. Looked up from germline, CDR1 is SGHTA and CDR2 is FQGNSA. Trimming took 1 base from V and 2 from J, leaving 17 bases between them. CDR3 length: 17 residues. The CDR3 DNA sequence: TGTGCCAGCAGCTTAGGACGGGGGGGGACACCTAACACTGAAGCTTTCTTT. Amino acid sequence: CASSLGRGGTPNTEAFF.

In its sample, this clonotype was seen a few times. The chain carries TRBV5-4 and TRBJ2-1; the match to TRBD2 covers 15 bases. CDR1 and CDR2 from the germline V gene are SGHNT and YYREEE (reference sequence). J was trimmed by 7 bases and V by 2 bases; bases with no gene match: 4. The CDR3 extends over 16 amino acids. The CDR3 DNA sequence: TGTGCCAGCAGCTTCGTTGGGACTAGCGGGAGGAATGAGCAGTTCTTC. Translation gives CASSFVGTSGRNEQFF.

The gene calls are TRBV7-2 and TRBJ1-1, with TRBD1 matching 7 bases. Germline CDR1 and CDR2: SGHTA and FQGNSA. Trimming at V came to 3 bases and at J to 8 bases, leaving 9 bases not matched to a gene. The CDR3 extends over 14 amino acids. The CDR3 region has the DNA TGTGCCAGCAGCTTCCGACCCCGGGACAGCGAAGCTTTCTTT. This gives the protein CASSFRPRDSEAFF.

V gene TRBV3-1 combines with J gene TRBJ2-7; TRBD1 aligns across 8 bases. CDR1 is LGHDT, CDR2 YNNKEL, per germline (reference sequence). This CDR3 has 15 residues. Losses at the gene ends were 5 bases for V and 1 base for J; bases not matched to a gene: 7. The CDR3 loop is CASSKPGTGSYEQYF. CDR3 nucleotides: TGTGCCAGCAGCAAACCCGGGACAGGTTCCTACGAGCAGTACTTC.

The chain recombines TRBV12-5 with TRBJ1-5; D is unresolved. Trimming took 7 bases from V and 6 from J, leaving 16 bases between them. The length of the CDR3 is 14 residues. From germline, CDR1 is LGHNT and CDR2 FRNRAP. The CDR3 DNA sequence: TGTGCTAGTGAAGGGAGGGTGAGGTCTCAGCCCCAGCATTTT. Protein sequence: CASEGRVRSQPQHF.

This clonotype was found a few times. CDR3 bases: TGCAGCGTTAGGACAAACAATCAGCCCCAGCATTTT. It yields the protein CSVRTNNQPQHF. The chain joins TRBV29-1 to TRBJ1-5; possibly TRBD1 for D (5 bases). Per germline, CDR1 SQVTM and CDR2 ANQGSEA. This CDR3 region has 12 residues. Trimming shortened V by 5 bases and J by 3 bases, and 8 bases separated the two germline ends. Full variable domain (outside the CDR3, taken from reference TRBV29-1 and TRBJ1-5): SAVISQKPSRDICQRGTSLTIQCQVDSQVTMMFWYRQQPGQSLTLIATANQGSEATYESGFVIDKFPISRPNLTFSTLTVSNMSPEDSSIYLCSVRTNNQPQHFGDGTRLSIL.

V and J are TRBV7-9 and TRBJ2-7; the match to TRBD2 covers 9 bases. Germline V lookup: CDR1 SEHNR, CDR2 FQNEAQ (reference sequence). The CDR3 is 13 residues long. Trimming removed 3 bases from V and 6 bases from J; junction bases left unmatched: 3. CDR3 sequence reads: CASSFVSGSEQYF. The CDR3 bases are TGTGCCAGCAGCTTTGTTAGCGGGAGCGAGCAGTACTTC.

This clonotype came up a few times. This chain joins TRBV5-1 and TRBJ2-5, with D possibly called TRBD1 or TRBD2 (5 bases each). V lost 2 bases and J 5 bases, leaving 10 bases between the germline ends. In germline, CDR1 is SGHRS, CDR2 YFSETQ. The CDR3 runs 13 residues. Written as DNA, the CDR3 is TGCGCCAGCAGCTTAGGGACGTTTGAGACCCAGTACTTC. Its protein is CASSLGTFETQYF. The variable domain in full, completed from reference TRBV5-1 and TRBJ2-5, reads KAGVTQTPRYLIKTRGQQVTLSCSPISGHRSVSWYQQTPGQGLQFLFEYFSETQRNKGNFPGRFSGRQFSNSRSEMNVSTLELGDSALYLCASSLGTFETQYFGPGTRLLVL.

DNA of the CDR3: TGCGCCAGCAGCCTCTCACAGGGAGCGGGAGCTAACTATGGCTACACCTTC. Encoded protein: CASSLSQGAGANYGYTF. The chain is built from TRBV4-1 and TRBJ1-2; D is perhaps TRBD1 (6 bases). Trimming left V 4 bases short and J 0 bases short, with 18 bases between. The CDR3 spans 17 residues. Germline CDR1 reads MGHRA; CDR2 reads YSYEKL.

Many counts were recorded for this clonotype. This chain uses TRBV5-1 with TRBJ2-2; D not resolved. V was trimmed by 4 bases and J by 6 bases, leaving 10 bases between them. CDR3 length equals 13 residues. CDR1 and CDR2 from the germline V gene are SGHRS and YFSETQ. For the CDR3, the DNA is TGCGCCAGCAGCCTCGTTAGGGCCGGGGAGCTGTTTTTT. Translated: CASSLVRAGELFF.

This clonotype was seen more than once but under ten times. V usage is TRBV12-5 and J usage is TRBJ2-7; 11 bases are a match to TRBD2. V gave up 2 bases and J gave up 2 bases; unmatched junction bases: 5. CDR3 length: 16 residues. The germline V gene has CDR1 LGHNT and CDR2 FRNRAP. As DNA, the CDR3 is TGTGCTAGTGGTTTGTCCCCGGGACTAGCGGCCTACGAGCAGTACTTC. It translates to CASGLSPGLAAYEQYF.

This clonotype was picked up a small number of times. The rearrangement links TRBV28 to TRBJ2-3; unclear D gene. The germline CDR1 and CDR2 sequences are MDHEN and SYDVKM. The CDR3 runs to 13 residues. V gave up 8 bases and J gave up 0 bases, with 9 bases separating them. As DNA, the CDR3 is TGTGCCAGCGCAACCTTTAGCACAGATACGCAGTATTTT. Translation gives CASATFSTDTQYF.